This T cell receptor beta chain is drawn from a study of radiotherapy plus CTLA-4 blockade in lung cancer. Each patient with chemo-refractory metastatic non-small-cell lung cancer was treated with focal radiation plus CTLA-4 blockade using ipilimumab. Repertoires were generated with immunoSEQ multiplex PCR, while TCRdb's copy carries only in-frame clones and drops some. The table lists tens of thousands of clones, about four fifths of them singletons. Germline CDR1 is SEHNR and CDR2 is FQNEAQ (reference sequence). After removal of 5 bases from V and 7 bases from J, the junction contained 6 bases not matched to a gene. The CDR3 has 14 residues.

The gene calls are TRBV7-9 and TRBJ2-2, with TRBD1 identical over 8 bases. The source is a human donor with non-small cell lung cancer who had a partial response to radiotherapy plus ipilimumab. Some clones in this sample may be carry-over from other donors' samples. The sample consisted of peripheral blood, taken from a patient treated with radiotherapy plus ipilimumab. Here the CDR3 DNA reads TGTGCCAGCAGCGAACGACAGGGGAACGGGGAGCTGTTTTTT. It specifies CASSERQGNGELFF. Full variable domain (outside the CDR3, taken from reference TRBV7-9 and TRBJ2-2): DTGVSQNPRHKITKRGQNVTFRCDPISEHNRLYWYRQTLGQGPEFLTYFQNEAQLEKSRLLSDRFSAERPKGSFSTLEIQRTEQGDSAMYLCASSERQGNGELFFGEGSRLTVL.